This record looks at one TCR beta chain sequence and its context. The antigen is undetermined. V was shortened by 2 bases and J by 1 base, with 8 bases between the two germline ends. The CDR3 covers 14 residues. Germline-derived CDR1 and CDR2 are ENHRY and SYGVKD. The data stem from a study of PD-1 blockade in classical Hodgkin lymphoma. Study-level points and caveats: Undefined causes, possibly disease activity or prior therapy, underlie the repertoire differences.

Only in-frame clones appear in the TCRdb table, and some are missing; sequencing was by immunoSEQ multiplex PCR. The sample has some 93,000 clones, around 80% seen once. Sample time point: cycle 4 day 1 (C4D1), after about 6 weeks of nivolumab. Relapse after autologous stem cell transplantation occurred in every patient, and brentuximab vedotin exposure varied. The sequence was collected from a human donor with classical Hodgkin lymphoma. The chain uses TRBV10-3 and TRBJ1-2; D unresolved. This sample comprised peripheral blood mononuclear cells (PBMCs), obtained before the fourth cycle of nivolumab. CDR3 sequence: CAISEAGDNYGYTF. CDR3 in DNA: TGTGCCATCAGTGAGGCAGGAGATAACTATGGCTACACCTTC.